The clone carrying this TCR beta chain was counted only a few times. What it binds is not known. TCRdb reprocessed the 5' RACE reads via MiXCR and lists one record per CDR3 protein. This repertoire shows roughly 330,000 distinct CDR3 sequences, around 6.8% found once; its top ten account for 15% to 20%. Germline V CDR1 and CDR2: SGHVS, FQNEAQ. CDR3 length: 15 residues. Trimming pared 1 base from V and 3 bases from J, leaving 11 bases between. This sample is part of a study of T cells after yellow fever vaccination. Study-wide points: In post-booster samples, most primary-vaccination clones reappeared (96% CD4, approximately 91% CD8). It was a small share of clonotypes that appeared in both CD4 and CD8 compartments.

Material: PBMCs, obtained approximately 47 days after the first yellow fever vaccination. This receptor was taken from a man aged 18 to 29 who received the YFV17D yellow fever vaccine. The chain uses TRBV7-8 and TRBJ2-3; possibly TRBD1 for D (6 bases). CDR3 residues: CASSLVGQTTDTQYF. The DNA for the CDR3 is TGTGCCAGCAGCTTAGTCGGACAGACTACAGATACGCAGTATTTT.